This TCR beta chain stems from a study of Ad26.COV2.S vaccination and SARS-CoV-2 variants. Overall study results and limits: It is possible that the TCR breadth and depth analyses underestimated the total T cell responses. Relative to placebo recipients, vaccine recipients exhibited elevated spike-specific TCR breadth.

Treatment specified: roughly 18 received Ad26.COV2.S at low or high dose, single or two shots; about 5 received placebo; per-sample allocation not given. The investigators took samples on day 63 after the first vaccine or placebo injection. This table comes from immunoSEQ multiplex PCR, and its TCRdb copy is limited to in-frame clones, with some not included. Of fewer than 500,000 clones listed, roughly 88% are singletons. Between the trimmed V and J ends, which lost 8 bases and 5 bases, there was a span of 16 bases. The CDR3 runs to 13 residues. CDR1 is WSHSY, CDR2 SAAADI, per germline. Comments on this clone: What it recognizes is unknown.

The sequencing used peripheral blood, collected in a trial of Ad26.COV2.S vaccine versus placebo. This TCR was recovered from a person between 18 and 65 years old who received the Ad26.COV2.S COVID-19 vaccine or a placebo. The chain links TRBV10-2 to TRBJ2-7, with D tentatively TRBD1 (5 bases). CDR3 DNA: TGCGCCAGCCTCGAGGCAGGGTCCCACGAGCAGTACTTC. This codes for CASLEAGSHEQYF.